Listed here are 2 T cell receptor beta chains from one sample, sequenced in a study of blood T cell repertoires in COVID-19 (dated by TCRdb to the early 2020s). Library preparation used the immunoSEQ multiplex PCR assay. In its TCRdb copy, this immuneACCESS table keeps in-frame sequences only and misses some clones. Where compared with another copy, unresolved V genes explain less than half of these, and the others have no known cause. Here the sample has about 33,000 clones; roughly nine tenths occur a single time. About 13% of the sample belongs to the ten largest clones. The material sequenced was peripheral blood. The source is a human donor in a cohort sampled during active COVID-19.

This chain links TRBV5-3 with TRBJ2-3; maybe TRBD2 (6 bases). TRBV5-3 is an ORF; its function is uncertain. This CDR3 region has 16 residues. V lost 5 bases and J 2 bases, leaving 18 bases between the germline ends. The CDR3 region is CARRSGGPGDTDTQYF. The CDR3, as DNA: TGTGCCAGAAGGAGCGGAGGGCCCGGAGACACAGATACGCAGTATTTT.

The rearrangement joins TRBV29-1 to TRBJ1-2; 9 nucleotides line up with TRBD1. The CDR3 spans 15 residues. Germline CDR1 SQVTM, CDR2 ANQGSEA. The J segment lost 4 bases and the V segment lost 6 bases, leaving 12 bases of the junction unmatched. The CDR3 loop is CSVSKTTGGPYGYTF. The CDR3 DNA reads TGCAGCGTATCTAAAACGACAGGGGGGCCCTATGGCTACACCTTC.